The 13 T cell receptor beta chains listed next were all sequenced from one sample in a study of blood T cell repertoires in COVID-19. Clones were read by immunoSEQ multiplex PCR, and TCRdb kept only the in-frame ones, dropping some. The sample carries around 100,000 clones, approximately 81% recorded once. The sequenced material came from peripheral blood. The receptor source for this set is a man aged 45-60 years with acute or convalescent COVID-19.

This chain links TRBV4-2 with TRBJ1-2; TRBD1 agrees at 8 bases. The V gene's germline CDR1 is LGHNA and CDR2 YNFKEQ. After removal of 3 bases from V and 4 bases from J, the junction contained 4 bases not matched to a gene. The CDR3 length is 14 residues. CDR3 in amino acids: CASSHRDRSYGYTF. In DNA, the CDR3 is TGTGCCAGCAGCCACCGGGACAGGAGCTATGGCTACACCTTC.

The rearrangement links TRBV19 to TRBJ2-3; D unclear. This CDR3 region has 14 residues. Trimming took 5 bases from V and 3 from J, leaving 12 bases between them. Germline CDR1 is LNHDA and CDR2 is SQIVND (reference sequence). CDR3 bases: TGTGCCAGTAGTCCGACGACTCAAACAGATACGCAGTATTTT. Translating gives CASSPTTQTDTQYF.

The chain couples TRBV9 to TRBJ2-2, with D maybe TRBD1 (7 bases). V shed 1 base and J shed 1 base, with 8 bases lying between them. CDR3 length: 15 residues. The germline V gene encodes CDR1 SGDLS and CDR2 YYNGEE. The CDR3 nucleotides read TGTGCCAGCAGCGTACAGGGGGGGAACACCGGGGAGCTGTTTTTT. Protein product: CASSVQGGNTGELFF.

This clone was observed a few times. The chain has TRBV12-3 or TRBV12-4 and TRBJ1-1; TRBD1 might be the D (5 bases). The CDR3 is 13 residues long. Trimming removed 4 bases at V and 5 bases at J, with 11 bases between. The CDR3 region has the DNA TGTGCCAGCAGTTATGGGGCGAGGACTGAAGCTTTCTTT. Protein product: CASSYGARTEAFF.

The rearrangement uses TRBV12-3 or TRBV12-4 and TRBJ1-3; unclear D gene. The V end lost 7 bases, the J end lost 1 base, and 8 bases lay between the germline ends. The CDR3 sequence is 13 residues long. The CDR3 loop is CASIGVSGNTIYF. The CDR3, as DNA: TGTGCCAGCATCGGGGTGTCTGGAAACACCATATATTTT.

The chain uses TRBV5-1 and TRBJ1-2; TRBD1 matches 8 bases. The length of the CDR3 is 15 residues. Losses at the gene ends were 0 bases for V and 8 bases for J; bases not matched to a gene: 9. Per the germline V gene, CDR1 is SGHRS and CDR2 is YFSETQ. CDR3 amino acids: CASSLGSGGELGYTF. For the CDR3, the DNA is TGCGCCAGCAGCTTGGGTTCAGGGGGCGAATTAGGCTACACCTTC.

This sequence joins TRBV5-6 and TRBJ1-5; 8 bases align to TRBD1. The CDR3 contains 15 residues. Trimming removed 0 bases from V and 4 bases from J; junction bases left unmatched: 3. Germline V lookup: CDR1 SGHDT, CDR2 YYEEEE. CDR3 DNA: TGTGCCAGCAGCTTGGGACAGGGGATAAATCAGCCCCAGCATTTT. Amino acid sequence: CASSLGQGINQPQHF.

The rearrangement joins TRBV4-1 to TRBJ1-5, with D hard to call. The CDR3 has 14 residues. Germline V gene sequence: CDR1 MGHRA, CDR2 YSYEKL. V was pared by 0 bases and J by 7 bases, with 10 bases between. CDR3 in DNA: TGCGCCAGCAGCCAAGATCTTGAGATGCAGCCCCAGCATTTT. Its protein product is CASSQDLEMQPQHF.

This clone was counted a few times. J is TRBJ2-1 and V is TRBV3-1 (or the pseudogene TRBV3-2); 13 bases align to TRBD2. The junction had 3 bases not matched to a gene; V was cut back by 3 bases and J by 10 bases. This CDR3 is built from 14 residues. CDR1 is LGHDT and CDR2 is YNNKEL in the germline V gene (reference sequence). As DNA, the CDR3 is TGTGCCAGCAGCCATACTAGCGGGGGGGAAGAGCAGTTCTTC. It codes for CASSHTSGGEEQFF.

V and J are TRBV19 and TRBJ1-2; unclear D gene. Germline loops: CDR1 LNHDA, CDR2 SQIVND (reference sequence). This CDR3 comprises 11 residues. V dropped 7 bases and J dropped 3 bases, with 6 bases sitting between them. The CDR3: CASNDYYGYTF. The CDR3 region has the DNA TGTGCCAGTAATGACTACTATGGCTACACCTTC.

The chain links TRBV14 to TRBJ2-3; 8 positions match TRBD2. The germline CDR1 and CDR2 sequences are SGHDN and FVKESK. This CDR3 is built from 16 residues. After removal of 0 bases from V and 1 base from J, the junction contained 3 bases not matched to a gene. In nucleotides, the CDR3 is TGTGCCAGCAGCCAAGAATTGCGGGGGGGCACAGATACGCAGTATTTT. It yields the protein CASSQELRGGTDTQYF.

In this sample, this clone turned up a few times. The V call is TRBV7-9, the J call TRBJ1-2, with D hard to call. V shed 3 bases and J shed 2 bases, with 10 bases lying between them. Germline-derived CDR1 and CDR2 are SEHNR and FQNEAQ (reference sequence). The CDR3 is 14 residues long. CDR3 protein: CASSFATVNYGYTF. Written as DNA, the CDR3 is TGTGCCAGCAGCTTTGCCACAGTAAACTATGGCTACACCTTC.

The genes are TRBV6-5 and TRBJ2-1; 7 bases are a match to TRBD1. V shed 9 bases and J 6 bases; nucleotides not matched to a gene: 11. CDR1 is MNHEY, CDR2 SVGAGI, per germline. The CDR3 runs 14 residues. CDR3: CASRTGIRFNEQFF. In DNA, the CDR3 is TGTGCCAGTAGGACAGGTATCAGATTCAATGAGCAGTTCTTC.